The source of this TCR beta chain is a study of blood T cell repertoires in COVID-19 (dated by TCRdb to 2020 to 2022). General notes on the study: Samples from collaborators originated in the United States, Italy and Spain and spanned both the acute and convalescent phases of COVID-19. The prospective study material was composed of cDNA or gDNA derived from T cells, B-cell-depleted T cells, or PBMCs. Subjects who had been exposed to COVID-19, were actively infected with it, or had recovered from it provided the deeply sampled blood TCRbeta repertoires that made up the dataset. The repertoires were released in a freely available public database intended as a resource for research on the immune response to SARS-CoV-2. The samples were drawn from the first 160 participants of the ongoing ImmuneRACE study and from some 1,300 subjects provided by 6 global collaborators. Nearly every sample came with metadata listing a de-identified subject ID, COVID-19 status, age in years and sex. Where available, HLA class I and class II types were taken from metadata supplied by the sample provider and were not determined by assay-based typing. The investigation overall reported the following: The amount of clinical and demographic metadata varied by source and participant and was provided uncurated.

From its cysteine to its phenylalanine, the CDR3 spans 16 amino acids. Solely the CDR3 DNA is kept, with 48 bases framed from the first base. V is pared back by 4 bases and J by 0 bases, with 15 bases lying between the germline termini. CDR1 and CDR2 are read off the germline V gene as MDHEN and SYDVKM. TCRbeta CDR3 regions were amplified from genomic DNA using the immunoSEQ Assay, a bias-controlled multiplex PCR. In the authors' own workflow: Within the assay, amplification of reference gene primers was used to estimate how many nucleated cells each sample contained. Sequence reads were collapsed and filtered to measure the absolute abundance of every unique TCRbeta CDR3 rearrangement. For each sample, productive Simpson clonality was calculated as the square root of Simpson's diversity index over productive rearrangements. The immuneACCESS repertoire file appears here via TCRdb, limited to in-frame rearrangements. These files lack a portion of the clones; in checked studies, under half of the deficit traces to unresolved V genes, and the cause of the others is not known. V and J calls and clone size are copied from that table; D and trimming were computed from the DNA. The table for this sample lists about 170,000 clones; roughly 84% of them were counted only once. The ten largest account for about 2.6% of the sample.

The collaborating institutions used their own protocols to collect whole blood in K2EDTA tubes. For TCRbeta analysis, collaborators shipped samples in one of three forms: frozen whole blood, isolated PBMCs, or DNA extracted from either of those sample types. This clone was picked up a small number of times. It has no known antigen specificity. Base qualities were left out, and no much larger clone turns up one base away. This clonotype was obtained from a human donor with acute or convalescent COVID-19. The donor label of this sample is uncertain. The V gene is TRBV28 and the J gene is TRBJ1-2, with a tentative D gene TRBD1 over 5 matching bases. The material sequenced was peripheral blood. DNA sequence: TGTGCCAGCAGTTCCTGGGGGAGGGATACTAACTATGGCTACACCTTC. Translated, this gives CASSSWGRDTNYGYTF.